The 30 T cell receptor beta chains listed next were all sequenced from one sample in a study of PD-L1 blockade in urothelial cancer. Time point of the sample: peripheral blood 6 weeks after treatment start. Sequencing was performed with immunoSEQ multiplex PCR; in TCRdb, only in-frame clones are kept and a portion is missing. The sample carries more than 60,000 clones, about nine tenths recorded once. Sample: PBMCs, taken around atezolizumab (anti-PD-L1) treatment. Receptor source: a man aged 55 to 70 with urothelial cancer.

This clone showed up just a few times. The chain recombines TRBV30 with TRBJ1-2; possibly TRBD1 for D (5 bases). The CDR3 sequence is 13 residues long. Looked up from germline, CDR1 is GTSNPN and CDR2 is SVGIG (reference sequence). Trimming cost V 3 bases and J 4 bases, with 12 bases left between them. DNA for the CDR3: TGTGCCTGGAGGGGGGGGTCTGGCTATGGCTACACCTTC. It specifies CAWRGGSGYGYTF.

J is TRBJ2-3 and V is TRBV28, with 11 bases that match TRBD2. J was trimmed by 6 bases and V by 6 bases; bases with no gene match: 8. Looked up from germline, CDR1 is MDHEN and CDR2 is SYDVKM. The CDR3 totals 15 residues. The chain's CDR3 is CASSISGRVLDTQYF. CDR3 DNA sequence: TGTGCCAGCAGCATTAGCGGGAGGGTCTTGGATACGCAGTATTTT.

The chain couples TRBV5-5 to TRBJ2-7; the match to TRBD1 covers 7 bases. Per the germline V gene, CDR1 is SGHKS and CDR2 is YYEKEE (reference sequence). J gave up 2 bases and V 7 bases, and 9 bases lay outside the gene matches. This CDR3 contains 14 residues. The CDR3 protein is CASGLRGLPYEQYF. The CDR3 nucleotides read TGTGCCAGCGGACTTAGGGGGCTTCCCTACGAGCAGTACTTC.

The chain links TRBV28 to TRBJ2-7; D is unresolved. Trimming pared 2 bases from V and 4 bases from J, leaving 12 bases between. CDR3 length: 14 amino acids. Looked up from germline, CDR1 is MDHEN and CDR2 is SYDVKM. DNA for the CDR3: TGTGCCAGCAGTTTAGCATTATCGGGTTACGAGCAGTACTTC. Protein: CASSLALSGYEQYF. The full variable domain, completed using reference TRBV28 and TRBJ2-7, is DVKVTQSSRYLVKRTGEKVFLECVQDMDHENMFWYRQDPGLGLRLIYFSYDVKMKEKGDIPEGYSVSREKKERFSLILESASTNQTSMYLCASSLALSGYEQYFGPGTRLTVT.

The rearrangement uses TRBV5-5 and TRBJ1-1; unclear D gene. CDR1 SGHKS and CDR2 YYEKEE come from the germline V gene (reference sequence). The CDR3 extends over 13 amino acids. Trimming removed 1 base from V and 4 bases from J, with 8 bases in between. The CDR3 coding sequence is TGTGCCAGCAGCTTGTGGCGAGGCACTGAAGCTTTCTTT. Translating it yields CASSLWRGTEAFF.

The sample holds one count of this clone. The rearrangement uses TRBV28 and TRBJ2-3, with TRBD1 matching 7 bases. CDR3 length equals 15 residues. The V gene end was trimmed by 3 bases and the J gene end by 1 base; junction bases not matched to a gene: 4. Germline values: CDR1 MDHEN, CDR2 SYDVKM. The CDR3 spells CASSLPGTGTDTQYF. For the CDR3, the DNA is TGTGCCAGCAGTTTGCCCGGGACAGGCACAGATACGCAGTATTTT.

The chain has TRBV9 and TRBJ2-7; D call uncertain. The CDR3 spans 13 residues. Trimming took off 5 bases at V and 1 base at J, with 10 bases between the two ends. Germline-derived CDR1 and CDR2 are SGDLS and YYNGEE. CDR3 in amino acids: CASSKEISYEQYF. In DNA, the CDR3 is TGTGCCAGCAGTAAGGAGATATCCTACGAGCAGTACTTC.

This rearrangement joins TRBV30 to TRBJ2-5; 7 bases agree with TRBD1. The V segment lost 5 bases and the J segment 5 bases; nucleotides outside the gene matches: 8. CDR3 length equals 13 residues. The germline CDR1 and CDR2 sequences are GTSNPN and SVGIG (reference sequence). This chain's CDR3 is CAWEGAGLETQYF. CDR3 bases: TGTGCCTGGGAGGGGGCAGGTTTGGAGACCCAGTACTTC.

The V and J genes are TRBV7-9 and TRBJ2-2, with 8 bases that match TRBD2. CDR1 SEHNR and CDR2 FQNEAQ come from the germline V gene (reference sequence). Trimming cost V 5 bases and J 4 bases; bases outside gene matches: 6. The CDR3 consists of 15 residues. The CDR3 spells CASSLGLAGTGELFF. The DNA for the CDR3 is TGTGCCAGCAGCCTGGGGCTAGCGGGCACCGGGGAGCTGTTTTTT.

The V call is TRBV5-1, the J call TRBJ1-1; a weak D match, TRBD1 (5 bases). Germline V lookup: CDR1 SGHRS, CDR2 YFSETQ. The length of the CDR3 is 12 residues. Trimming removed 2 bases at V and 6 bases at J, with 8 bases between. The CDR3 region has the DNA TGCGCCAGCAGCTTTGGGGGGTCTGAAGCTTTCTTT. It translates to CASSFGGSEAFF.

The CDR3 DNA reads as TGTGCCAGCAGTTACTCTCGCCTGGCTGAAAAACTGTTTTTT. Protein product: CASSYSRLAEKLFF. The chain uses TRBV6-5 and TRBJ1-4; D is unclear. V gave up 0 bases and J gave up 7 bases, with 9 bases separating them. The germline CDR1 and CDR2 sequences are MNHEY and SVGAGI. The CDR3 runs to 14 residues.

The chain employs TRBV11-2 and TRBJ2-7; D remains unclear. Germline V gives CDR1 SGHAT, CDR2 FQNNGV. The V end was cut by 5 bases, the J end by 2 bases, with 13 bases between. The length of the CDR3 is 14 residues. The CDR3 reads CASSPLGLTYEQYF. In DNA, the CDR3 is TGTGCCAGCAGCCCCCTGGGCCTCACCTACGAGCAGTACTTC.

CDR3 loop: CAWSPWMRGGGYTF. DNA for the CDR3: TGTGCCTGGAGTCCCTGGATGAGGGGGGGAGGCTACACCTTC. The V call is TRBV30, the J call TRBJ1-2; D possibly corresponds to TRBD1 (6 bases). The CDR3 is made up of 14 amino acids. Trimming shortened V by 2 bases and J by 8 bases, and 18 bases separated the two germline ends. CDR1 is GTSNPN and CDR2 is SVGIG in the germline V gene (reference sequence).

The chain has TRBV5-1 and TRBJ2-7, with D perhaps TRBD2 (6 bases). Germline V gene sequence: CDR1 SGHRS, CDR2 YFSETQ. The germline V and J ends were trimmed by 6 bases and 5 bases, with 15 bases remaining between them. This CDR3 has 13 amino acids. The CDR3 bases are TGCGCCAGCAAGGTTGGAGGGCGGGACGAGCAGTACTTC. Translating it yields CASKVGGRDEQYF.

This sequence joins TRBV5-4 and TRBJ1-2, with no clear D. Germline V lookup: CDR1 SGHNT, CDR2 YYREEE (reference sequence). V lost 0 bases, J lost 3 bases, and 6 bases lay in between. The CDR3 is 13 residues long. The chain's CDR3 is CASSLDSYYGYTF. The CDR3 region has the DNA TGTGCCAGCAGCTTGGACAGTTACTATGGCTACACCTTC.

The V call is TRBV5-4, the J call TRBJ1-6; D call uncertain. This CDR3 has 15 amino acids. Germline CDR1 reads SGHNT; CDR2 reads YYREEE (reference sequence). Trimming cost V 0 bases and J 0 bases, with 4 bases left between them. The CDR3, as DNA: TGTGCCAGCAGCTTGGCGGGCTCCTATAATTCACCCCTCCACTTT. Its translation is CASSLAGSYNSPLHF. The full variable domain, rest sourced from reference TRBV5-4 and TRBJ1-6, is ETGVTQSPTHLIKTRGQQVTLRCSSQSGHNTVSWYQQALGQGPQFIFQYYREEENGRGNFPPRFSGLQFPNYSSELNVNALELDDSALYLCASSLAGSYNSPLHFGNGTRLTVT.

V and J are TRBV6-6 and TRBJ2-7, with TRBD1 identical over 7 bases. CDR1 and CDR2 (germline): MNHNY, SVGAGI (reference sequence). The CDR3 consists of 15 residues. The trim removed 4 bases at V and 4 bases at J, leaving 10 bases unmatched. The CDR3 region has the DNA TGTGCCAGCAGTTCCTCAAGGACAGGCTCGTACGAGCAGTACTTC. Translating gives CASSSSRTGSYEQYF.

The rearrangement joins TRBV6-5 to TRBJ2-2, with 7 positions matching TRBD1. The CDR3 has 13 residues. The V gene end was trimmed by 5 bases and the J gene end by 4 bases; junction bases not matched to a gene: 1. The germline V gene has CDR1 MNHEY and CDR2 SVGAGI. This CDR3 is CASSRQGTGELFF. The CDR3, as DNA: TGTGCCAGCAGTCGACAGGGCACCGGGGAGCTGTTTTTT.

The rearrangement joins TRBV27 to TRBJ2-7, with D unresolved. V gave up 2 bases and J gave up 4 bases, with 12 bases separating them. The CDR3 extends over 14 amino acids. Germline V lookup: CDR1 MNHEY, CDR2 SMNVEV (reference sequence). The CDR3 nucleotides read TGTGCCAGCAGTTTAGGCGGCAGAGTATACGAGCAGTACTTC. This translates into CASSLGGRVYEQYF.

The rearrangement links TRBV19 to TRBJ1-6, with a possible D match to TRBD1 (5 bases). Germline V gene data show CDR1 as LNHDA and CDR2 as SQIVND (reference sequence). Trimming pared 5 bases from V and 10 bases from J, leaving 15 bases between. The CDR3 sequence is 14 residues long. The CDR3 coding sequence is TGTGCCAGTAGTCCCCCCAGGGATCGGTCACCCCTCCACTTT. Its translation: CASSPPRDRSPLHF.

The chain links TRBV6-5 to TRBJ2-7; maybe TRBD1 (6 bases). The germline gives CDR1 MNHEY, CDR2 SVGAGI. CDR3 length equals 13 residues. The V end was cut by 0 bases, the J end by 3 bases, with 6 bases between. The CDR3 bases are TGTGCCAGCAGTTACTCGACAGGCTACGAGCAGTACTTC. This sequence encodes CASSYSTGYEQYF.

This chain joins TRBV6-5 and TRBJ1-1; unclear D gene. Germline CDR1 reads MNHEY; CDR2 reads SVGAGI. The CDR3 loop spans 14 amino acids. Trimming cost V 5 bases and J 7 bases, with 17 bases left between them. The CDR3 region has the DNA TGTGCCAGCAGTACCGCTGGCAGGTTTGGTGAAGCTTTCTTT. Protein sequence: CASSTAGRFGEAFF.

This sequence joins TRBV19 and TRBJ1-2, with 12 positions matching TRBD1. V gave up 5 bases and J gave up 7 bases; unmatched junction bases: 5. The CDR3 totals 14 residues. The germline gives CDR1 LNHDA, CDR2 SQIVND (reference sequence). The CDR3 DNA reads as TGTGCCAGTAGTCCGGGACAGGGGGCGCGTGGCTACACCTTC. Amino acid sequence: CASSPGQGARGYTF.

The rearrangement joins TRBV11-3 to TRBJ2-1; possibly TRBD2 for D (5 bases). Germline CDR1 SGHNT, CDR2 YENEEA. Trimming removed 1 base from V and 10 bases from J, with 11 bases in between. The CDR3 loop spans 13 amino acids. CDR3 nucleotides: TGTGCCAGCAGCTTAGCACTAGATGGGGAGCAGTTCTTC. The encoded protein is CASSLALDGEQFF.

This clone was found once. The genes are TRBV28 and TRBJ2-3; TRBD2 agrees at 7 bases. Per the germline V gene, CDR1 is MDHEN and CDR2 is SYDVKM. Trimming removed 2 bases from V and 2 bases from J; junction bases left unmatched: 16. This CDR3 region has 19 residues. CDR3 sequence (DNA): TGTGCCAGCAGTTTAGGGCCCGGGATGGGGAGGGGCACCACAGATACGCAGTATTTT. Its protein is CASSLGPGMGRGTTDTQYF.

CDR3 in amino acids: CASSLASGDTDTQYF. The DNA of the CDR3 is TGCGCCAGCAGCTTGGCTAGCGGGGACACAGATACGCAGTATTTT. The genes are TRBV5-1 and TRBJ2-3; 9 bases map to TRBD2. V dropped 0 bases and J dropped 2; count of bases not matched to a gene: 1. Germline loops: CDR1 SGHRS, CDR2 YFSETQ. The CDR3 covers 15 residues.

The table lists this clone with a count of one. The V gene is TRBV9, the J gene TRBJ1-2; D not resolved. This CDR3 contains 12 residues. The germline CDR1 and CDR2 sequences are SGDLS and YYNGEE. Trimming took 4 bases from V and 4 from J, leaving 8 bases between them. In DNA form, the CDR3 reads TGTGCCAGCAGCCCCGACTTCTATGGCTACACCTTC. Translation: CASSPDFYGYTF.

The V and J genes are TRBV9 and TRBJ1-2; 7 bases are a match to TRBD1. J gave up 0 bases and V 0 bases, and 2 bases lay outside the gene matches. Germline V CDR1 and CDR2: SGDLS, YYNGEE. CDR3 length: 15 residues. The CDR3 DNA reads TGTGCCAGCAGCGTAGAGACAGGGACTAACTATGGCTACACCTTC. Translation: CASSVETGTNYGYTF.

The CDR3 sequence is CASSPAAADTQYF. In DNA, the CDR3 is TGTGCCAGCAGCCCGGCGGCAGCAGATACGCAGTATTTT. The genes are TRBV7-9 and TRBJ2-3; D remains unclear. The CDR3 is 13 amino acids. CDR1 and CDR2 from the germline V gene are SEHNR and FQNEAQ (reference sequence). The V gene lost 5 bases and the J gene lost 4 bases, with 10 bases spanning the gap.

The chain couples TRBV19 to TRBJ1-1; D unclear. The CDR3 contains 13 residues. With 6 bases removed from V and 4 bases from J, the gap between germline ends came to 12 bases. CDR1 LNHDA and CDR2 SQIVND come from the germline V gene (reference sequence). For the CDR3, the DNA is TGTGCCAGTAGATACCCGGGAAGCACTGAAGCTTTCTTT. Translated: CASRYPGSTEAFF.